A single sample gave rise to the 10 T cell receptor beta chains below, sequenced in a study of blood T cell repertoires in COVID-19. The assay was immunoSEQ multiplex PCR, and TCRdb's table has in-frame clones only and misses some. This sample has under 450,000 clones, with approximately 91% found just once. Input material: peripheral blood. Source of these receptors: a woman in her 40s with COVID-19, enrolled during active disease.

The CDR3 coding sequence is TGTGCCAGCAGTGGCCGACAGGGCAACACCGGGGAGCTGTTTTTT. Its protein product is CASSGRQGNTGELFF. V and J are TRBV25-1 and TRBJ2-2, with 7 positions matching TRBD1. The V segment lost 4 bases and the J segment 2 bases; nucleotides outside the gene matches: 4. Looked up from germline, CDR1 is MGHDK and CDR2 is SYGVNS. The CDR3 covers 15 residues.

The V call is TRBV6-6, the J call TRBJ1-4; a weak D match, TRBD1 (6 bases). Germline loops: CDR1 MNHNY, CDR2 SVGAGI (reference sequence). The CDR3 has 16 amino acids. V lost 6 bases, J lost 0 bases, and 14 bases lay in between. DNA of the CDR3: TGTGCCAGCAGCGCGCTTTGGGACACAACTAATGAAAAACTGTTTTTT. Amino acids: CASSALWDTTNEKLFF.

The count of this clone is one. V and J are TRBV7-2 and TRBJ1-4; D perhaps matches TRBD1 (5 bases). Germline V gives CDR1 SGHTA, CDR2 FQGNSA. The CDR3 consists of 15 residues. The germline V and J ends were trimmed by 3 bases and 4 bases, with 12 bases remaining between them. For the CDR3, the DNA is TGTGCCAGCAGCTTGTTTGGCAGGGATAATGAAAAACTGTTTTTT. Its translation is CASSLFGRDNEKLFF. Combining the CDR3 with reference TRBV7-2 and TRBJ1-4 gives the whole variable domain GAGVSQSPSNKVTEKGKDVELRCDPISGHTALYWYRQSLGQGLEFLIYFQGNSAPDKSGLPSDRFSAERTGGSVSTLTIQRTQQEDSAVYLCASSLFGRDNEKLFFGSGTQLSVL.

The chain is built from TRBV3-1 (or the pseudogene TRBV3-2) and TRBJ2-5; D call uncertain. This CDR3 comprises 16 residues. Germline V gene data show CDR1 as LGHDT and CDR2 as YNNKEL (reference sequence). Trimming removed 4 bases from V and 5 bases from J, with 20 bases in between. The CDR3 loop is CASSPLPTQRRETQYF. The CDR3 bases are TGTGCCAGCAGCCCCCTACCGACCCAGCGACGGGAGACCCAGTACTTC.

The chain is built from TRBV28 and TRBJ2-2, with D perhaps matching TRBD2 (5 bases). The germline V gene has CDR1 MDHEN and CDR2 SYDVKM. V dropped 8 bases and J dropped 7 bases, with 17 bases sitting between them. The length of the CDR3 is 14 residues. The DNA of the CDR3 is TGTGCCAGCCTCTCGAGCGGCTCAGGCGGGGAGCTGTTTTTT. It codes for CASLSSGSGGELFF.

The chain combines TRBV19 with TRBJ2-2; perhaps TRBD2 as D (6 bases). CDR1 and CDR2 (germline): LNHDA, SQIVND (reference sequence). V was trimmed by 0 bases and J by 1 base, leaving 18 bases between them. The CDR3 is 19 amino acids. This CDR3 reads CASSIETPPRGGNTGELFF. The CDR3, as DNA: TGTGCCAGTAGTATAGAGACCCCCCCGCGGGGCGGGAACACCGGGGAGCTGTTTTTT.

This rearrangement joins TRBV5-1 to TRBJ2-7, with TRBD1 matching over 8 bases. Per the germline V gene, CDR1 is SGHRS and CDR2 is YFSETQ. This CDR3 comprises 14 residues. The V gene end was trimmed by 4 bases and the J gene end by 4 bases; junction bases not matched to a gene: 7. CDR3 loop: CASSVRQGTYEQYF. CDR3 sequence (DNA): TGCGCCAGCAGCGTACGACAGGGGACTTACGAGCAGTACTTC. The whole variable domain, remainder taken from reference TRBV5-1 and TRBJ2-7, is KAGVTQTPRYLIKTRGQQVTLSCSPISGHRSVSWYQQTPGQGLQFLFEYFSETQRNKGNFPGRFSGRQFSNSRSEMNVSTLELGDSALYLCASSVRQGTYEQYFGPGTRLTVT.

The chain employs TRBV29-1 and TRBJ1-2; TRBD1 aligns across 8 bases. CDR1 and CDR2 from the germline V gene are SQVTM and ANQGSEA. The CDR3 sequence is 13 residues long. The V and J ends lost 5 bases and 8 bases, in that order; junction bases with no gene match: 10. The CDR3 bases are TGCAGCGTTCTTCCAACAGGGGGTCACGGCTACACCTTC. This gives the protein CSVLPTGGHGYTF.

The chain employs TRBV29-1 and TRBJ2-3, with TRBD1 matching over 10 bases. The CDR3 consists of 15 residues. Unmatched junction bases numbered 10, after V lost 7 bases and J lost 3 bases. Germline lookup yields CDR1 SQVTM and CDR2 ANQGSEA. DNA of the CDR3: TGCAGCGGAAAAGAGACAGGGGGCTTAACAGATACGCAGTATTTT. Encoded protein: CSGKETGGLTDTQYF.

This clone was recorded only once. The DNA for the CDR3 is TGCGCCAGCAGCCAGACACCCCAGGCTAATGAAAAACTGTTTTTT. Its protein is CASSQTPQANEKLFF. The chain has TRBV5-1 and TRBJ1-4; no firm D call. V dropped 4 bases and J dropped 3 bases, with 13 bases sitting between them. Germline loops: CDR1 SGHRS, CDR2 YFSETQ. The CDR3 consists of 15 residues.